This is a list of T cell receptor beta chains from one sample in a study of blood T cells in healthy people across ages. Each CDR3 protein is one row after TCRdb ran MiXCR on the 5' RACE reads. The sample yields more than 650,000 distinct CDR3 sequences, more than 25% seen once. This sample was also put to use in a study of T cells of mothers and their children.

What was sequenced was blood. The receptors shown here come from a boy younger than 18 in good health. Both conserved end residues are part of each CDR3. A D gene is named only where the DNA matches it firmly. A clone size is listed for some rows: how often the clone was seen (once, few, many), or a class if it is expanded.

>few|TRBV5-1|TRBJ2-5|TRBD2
TGCGCCAGCAGCTCAACCCTAGCGGGGGGTCGAGAGACCCAGTACTTC
CASSSTLAGGRETQYF
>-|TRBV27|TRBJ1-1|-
TGTGCCAGCAGTTTGGGAACACAGGGAAACACTGAAGCTTTCTTT
CASSLGTQGNTEAFF
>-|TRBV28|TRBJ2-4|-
TGTGCCAGCAGTCCCCATCCCGGCAGCCTGGCCAAAAACATTCAGTACTTC
CASSPHPGSLAKNIQYF
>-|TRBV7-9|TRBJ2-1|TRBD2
TGTGCCAGCAGCTTAGTGGTGTGGGGGGGTGAGCAGTTCTTC
CASSLVVWGGEQFF
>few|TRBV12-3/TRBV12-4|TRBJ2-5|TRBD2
TGTGCCAGCAGTTTTTCCCTAGCGGGTGTTAACCAAGAGACCCAGTACTTC
CASSFSLAGVNQETQYF
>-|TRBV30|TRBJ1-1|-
TGTGCCTGGAGGGCCGGGACTGAAGCTTTCTTT
CAWRAGTEAFF
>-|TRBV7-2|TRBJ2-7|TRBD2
TGTGCCAGCAGATTCAGCGGGGGGGCCGACGAGCAGTACTTC
CASRFSGGADEQYF
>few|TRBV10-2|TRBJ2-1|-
TGCGCCAGCAGTGAAAGAGGTAGCCTCGGACACTCCTACAATGAGCAGTTCTTC
CASSERGSLGHSYNEQFF
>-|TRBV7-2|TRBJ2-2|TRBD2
TGTGCCAGCAGGTTTACTAGCGGGGTCACCGGGGAGCTGTTTTTT
CASRFTSGVTGELFF
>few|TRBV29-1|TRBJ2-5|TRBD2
TGCAGCGCCAACCCGGGACTAGCATCCCAGTACTTC
CSANPGLASQYF
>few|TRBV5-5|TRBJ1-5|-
TGTGCCAGCAGCTTGGGTAGGCTGGAAAATCAGCCCCAGCATTTT
CASSLGRLENQPQHF
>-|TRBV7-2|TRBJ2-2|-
TGTGCCAGCAGGGCTAGGGGCTGGACCGGGGAGCTGTTTTTT
CASRARGWTGELFF
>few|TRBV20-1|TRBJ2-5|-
TGCAGTGCACGAGACCCGGAGCGGGAGACCCAGTACTTC
CSARDPERETQYF
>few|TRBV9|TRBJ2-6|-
TGTGCCAGCAGCGTAGATGTACCAACTGGGGCCAACGTCCTGACTTTC
CASSVDVPTGANVLTF
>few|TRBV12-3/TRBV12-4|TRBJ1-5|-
TGTGCCAGCAGTTTAGCGGGAGGGGTTGTGGATCAGCCCCAGCATTTT
CASSLAGGVVDQPQHF
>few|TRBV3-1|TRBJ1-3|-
TGTGCCAGCAGAGTAACGGCTGGAAACACCATATATTTT
CASRVTAGNTIYF
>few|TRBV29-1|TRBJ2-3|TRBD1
TGCAGCGTTGATAGGGGGACAGGGAAGGGCACAGATACGCAGTATTTT
CSVDRGTGKGTDTQYF
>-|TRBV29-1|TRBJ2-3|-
TGCAGCGTTCAGGGAATTGCAGATACGCAGTATTTT
CSVQGIADTQYF
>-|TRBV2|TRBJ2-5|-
TGTGCCAGCAGTGAATTGGCCAGGTCTTTCCAAGAGACCCAGTACTTC
CASSELARSFQETQYF
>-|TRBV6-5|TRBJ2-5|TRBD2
TGTGCCAGCAGTTATATCTTAGCGGGGGGGCAAGAGACCCAGTACTTC
CASSYILAGGQETQYF
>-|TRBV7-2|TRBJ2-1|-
TGTGCCAGCAGCTTAGCAGCGGGACACGAGCAGTTCTTC
CASSLAAGHEQFF
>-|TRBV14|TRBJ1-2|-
TGTGCCAGCAGCGTGGGTTTTCGGGGCTACACCTTC
CASSVGFRGYTF
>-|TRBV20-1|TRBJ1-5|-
TGCAGTGCTGTGGGGGCGGATCAGCCCCAGCATTTT
CSAVGADQPQHF
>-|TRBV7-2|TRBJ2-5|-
TGTGCCTGCAGCCTCATCCACCCGAGCCTAGAGACCCAGTACTTC
CACSLIHPSLETQYF
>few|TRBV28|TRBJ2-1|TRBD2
TGTGCCAGCAGTGGGGCGGGGGGGGAGTACAATGAGCAGTTCTTC
CASSGAGGEYNEQFF
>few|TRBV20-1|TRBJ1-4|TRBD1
TGCAGTGCTAGACGGGGACAGTCAACTAATGAAAAACTGTTTTTT
CSARRGQSTNEKLFF
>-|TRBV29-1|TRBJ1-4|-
TGCAGCGTTCGACGGGCAGGGAGGGACGAAAAACTGTTTTTT
CSVRRAGRDEKLFF
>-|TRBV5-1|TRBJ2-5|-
TGCGCCAGCAGTAACGCAGCGGGAGAGACCCAGTACTTC
CASSNAAGETQYF
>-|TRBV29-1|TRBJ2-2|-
TGCAGTATCGACGGTGGGACGAACACCGGGGAGCTGTTTTTT
CSIDGGTNTGELFF
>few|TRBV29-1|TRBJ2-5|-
TGCAGCGTTGAATTGGCAGAGTTAAAAGAGACCCAGTACTTC
CSVELAELKETQYF
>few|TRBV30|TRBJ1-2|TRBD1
TGTGCCTGCCGAGGGCGGGACAGGGAAGTGCGGGGCTACACCTTC
CACRGRDREVRGYTF
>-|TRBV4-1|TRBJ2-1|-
TGCGCCAGCAGCCAAGGGGGGCCGGAGTTCTTC
CASSQGGPEFF
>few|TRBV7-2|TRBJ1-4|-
TGTGCCAGCAGTTTTGGGGGTGGGGATGAAAAACTGTTTTTT
CASSFGGGDEKLFF
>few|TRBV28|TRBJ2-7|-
TGTGCCAGCAGTATTTACGAGCAGTACTTC
CASSIYEQYF
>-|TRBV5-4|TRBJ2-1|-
TGTGCCAGCAGCGCTGGTGGCGGTGAGCAGTTCTTC
CASSAGGGEQFF
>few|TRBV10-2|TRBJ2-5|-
TGCGCCAGCAGTGAGCGACCTCAAGAGACCCAGTACTTC
CASSERPQETQYF
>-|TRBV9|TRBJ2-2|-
TGTGCCAGCAGCGTTTCGGAGACGGCAAACACCGGGGAGCTGTTTTTT
CASSVSETANTGELFF
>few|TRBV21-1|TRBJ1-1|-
TGTGCCAGCAGCAAAGCGACGGCCACTGAAGCTTTCTTT
CASSKATATEAFF
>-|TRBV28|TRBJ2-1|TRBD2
TGTGCCACCCGACTAGCGGGGGAGATAAACTACAATGAGCAGTTCTTC
CATRLAGEINYNEQFF
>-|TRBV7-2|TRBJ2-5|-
TGTGCCAGCAGCCCCCGGTCTACCATCAGAGAGACCCAGTACTTC
CASSPRSTIRETQYF
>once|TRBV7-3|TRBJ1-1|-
TGTGCCAGCAGGGCACACGGACGGTACACTGAAGCTTTCTTT
CASRAHGRYTEAFF
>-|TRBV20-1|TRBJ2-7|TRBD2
TGCAGTGCTCTCGGCCCGGGGGGGACCTACGAGCAGTACTTC
CSALGPGGTYEQYF
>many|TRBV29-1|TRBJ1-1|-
TGCAGCGCCCACCCCGGAGGGAAAACTGAAGCTTTCTTT
CSAHPGGKTEAFF
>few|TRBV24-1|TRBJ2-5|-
TGTGCCACCAGTGATCTGGTTGAGACCCAGTACTTC
CATSDLVETQYF
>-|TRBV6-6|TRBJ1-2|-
TGTGCCAGCAGTGCAACCGGGAACATAGAGCGCTACACCTTC
CASSATGNIERYTF
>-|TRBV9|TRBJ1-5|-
TGTGCCAGCAGCGTAGAGTCGGGGCCTCAGCCCCAGCATTTT
CASSVESGPQPQHF